These 10 T cell receptor beta chains share one sample of origin, sequenced in a study of cytomegalovirus exposure and HLA in healthy donors (dated by TCRdb to about 2017). The library was prepared using the immunoSEQ multiplex PCR assay. For the multiplex PCR, a mixture combining 60 forward primers for TCR Vbeta segments and 13 reverse primers for TCR Jbeta segments was used. The table was pulled from immuneACCESS by TCRdb, which kept in-frame rearrangements only. Such tables lose some clones; where checked, under half of the loss comes from unresolved V genes, and the rest has no known cause. This sample holds roughly 170,000 clones; about 79% were observed only once. Around 1.2% of the sample is in the top ten clones. What was sequenced was PBMCs. These receptors all stem from a girl aged 2 to 9 in good health and CMV-seropositive.

The rearrangement uses TRBV5-1 and TRBJ2-1; 9 nucleotides agree with TRBD2. This CDR3 is built from 16 residues. Germline CDR1 SGHRS, CDR2 YFSETQ. The J segment lost 9 bases and the V segment lost 3 bases, leaving 13 bases of the junction unmatched. The CDR3 coding sequence is TGCGCCAGCAGCTCCGAGGTAGCGGGAGCTATGAGTGAGCAGTTCTTC. Translating gives CASSSEVAGAMSEQFF.

This rearrangement joins TRBV30 to TRBJ2-3; D is possibly TRBD2 (5 bases). Trimming cost V 1 base and J 0 bases, with 17 bases left between them. The CDR3 totals 17 residues. Looked up from germline, CDR1 is GTSNPN and CDR2 is SVGIG (reference sequence). CDR3 nucleotide sequence: TGTGCCTGGAGTGGGTTGGCGGAGGATCCTAGCACAGATACGCAGTATTTT. This sequence encodes CAWSGLAEDPSTDTQYF.

CDR3 amino acids: CASSPGGLASYEQYF. CDR3 nucleotide sequence: TGTGCCAGCAGCCCCGGGGGACTGGCCTCCTACGAGCAGTACTTC. V gene TRBV6-1 combines with J gene TRBJ2-7; weak D call: TRBD2 (6 bases). The germline V gene has CDR1 MNHNS and CDR2 SASEGT. V was clipped by 6 bases and J by 0 bases, with 15 bases between them. This CDR3 is 15 amino acids long.

The rearrangement links TRBV2 to TRBJ2-1; maybe TRBD1 (6 bases). The CDR3 has 13 amino acids. The V and J ends lost 9 bases and 6 bases respectively, with 15 bases between them. CDR1 is SNHLY and CDR2 is FYNNEI in the germline V gene. The CDR3 reads CASSPGHSNEQFF. In nucleotides, the CDR3 is TGTGCCAGTTCACCGGGACACTCCAATGAGCAGTTCTTC. Using reference TRBV2 and TRBJ2-1 for the parts outside the CDR3, the full variable domain is EPEVTQTPSHQVTQMGQEVILRCVPISNHLYFYWYRQILGQKVEFLVSFYNNEISEKSEIFDDQFSVERPDGSNFTLKIRSTKLEDSAMYFCASSPGHSNEQFFGPGTRLTVL.

J is TRBJ1-5 and V is TRBV28, with D hard to call. CDR3 length: 15 amino acids. Trimming cost V 3 bases and J 6 bases, with 15 bases left between them. The germline CDR1 and CDR2 sequences are MDHEN and SYDVKM. The CDR3 is CASSFLGQDSQPQHF. The CDR3 DNA reads TGTGCCAGCAGTTTCTTGGGCCAGGATAGTCAGCCCCAGCATTTT.

The CDR3 nucleotides are TGTGCCAGCAGTTCGACAGGGGGAGGTGGCTACACCTTC. Protein: CASSSTGGGGYTF. The chain couples TRBV6-5 to TRBJ1-2; the match to TRBD1 covers 9 bases. This CDR3 region has 13 residues. J was trimmed by 7 bases and V by 4 bases; bases with no gene match: 4. The V gene's germline CDR1 is MNHEY and CDR2 SVGAGI.

This clone was counted between two and nine times. The chain carries TRBV6-1 and TRBJ1-1, with D perhaps matching TRBD1 (5 bases). Trimming pared 7 bases from V and 1 base from J, leaving 10 bases between. Germline V CDR1 and CDR2: MNHNS, SASEGT. The CDR3 totals 13 residues. This CDR3 is CASKQGANTEAFF. The CDR3 nucleotides read TGTGCCAGCAAGCAGGGTGCGAACACTGAAGCTTTCTTT.

V gene TRBV4-2 combines with J gene TRBJ2-1, with a tentative D call TRBD2 (7 bases). Germline CDR1 reads LGHNA; CDR2 reads YNFKEQ. Trimming pared 0 bases from V and 6 bases from J, leaving 15 bases between. The CDR3 contains 16 residues. CDR3 nucleotides: TGTGCCAGCAGCCAAGAGGGTGGGGGGGCGGGCAATGAGCAGTTCTTC. This sequence encodes CASSQEGGGAGNEQFF.

This chain joins TRBV9 and TRBJ2-7, with TRBD1 as a possible D gene (6 bases). V was shortened by 2 bases and J by 7 bases, with 16 bases between the two germline ends. The CDR3 is 14 residues long. Germline V lookup: CDR1 SGDLS, CDR2 YYNGEE. This CDR3 is CASSVRQVGGEQYF. The CDR3 region has the DNA TGTGCCAGCAGCGTCAGACAGGTCGGTGGGGAGCAGTACTTC.

The chain employs TRBV5-6 and TRBJ2-7; 7 positions agree with TRBD2. Per germline, CDR1 SGHDT and CDR2 YYEEEE. This CDR3 is built from 14 residues. V shed 0 bases, J shed 6 bases, and the junction held 6 bases outside the gene matches. The CDR3 spells CASSLGGSVCEQYF. CDR3 coding DNA: TGTGCCAGCAGCTTGGGCGGGAGTGTCTGCGAGCAGTACTTC.